The present TCR beta chain was sequenced within a study of cytomegalovirus exposure and HLA in healthy donors. Study-level points and caveats: Altogether, 150 to 200 TCR beta chains were recorded as cytomegalovirus-associated. The study assumed roughly uniform donor sequencing depth for presence/absence analyses.

The PCR was carried out with 60 Vbeta primers and 13 Jbeta primers. Profiling relied on immunoSEQ multiplex PCR, and the TCRdb table lists in-frame clones only, not all of them. This table holds roughly 180,000 clones, about four fifths found once. Details on this clone: Its target is not known.

Looked up from germline, CDR1 is SNHLY and CDR2 is FYNNEI. The V end was cut by 8 bases, the J end by 4 bases, with 14 bases between. This CDR3 comprises 13 residues. The receptor was derived from a girl aged 10-17 years in good health and CMV-seropositive. The rearrangement joins TRBV2 to TRBJ1-1; tentative D call: TRBD1 (5 bases). Sequencing was performed on PBMCs. The CDR3 DNA reads as TGTGCCAGCTCCGTGGGGGGACCCACTGAAGCTTTCTTT. As protein: CASSVGGPTEAFF. Full variable domain (rest looked up from reference TRBV2 and TRBJ1-1): EPEVTQTPSHQVTQMGQEVILRCVPISNHLYFYWYRQILGQKVEFLVSFYNNEISEKSEIFDDQFSVERPDGSNFTLKIRSTKLEDSAMYFCASSVGGPTEAFFGQGTRLTVV.